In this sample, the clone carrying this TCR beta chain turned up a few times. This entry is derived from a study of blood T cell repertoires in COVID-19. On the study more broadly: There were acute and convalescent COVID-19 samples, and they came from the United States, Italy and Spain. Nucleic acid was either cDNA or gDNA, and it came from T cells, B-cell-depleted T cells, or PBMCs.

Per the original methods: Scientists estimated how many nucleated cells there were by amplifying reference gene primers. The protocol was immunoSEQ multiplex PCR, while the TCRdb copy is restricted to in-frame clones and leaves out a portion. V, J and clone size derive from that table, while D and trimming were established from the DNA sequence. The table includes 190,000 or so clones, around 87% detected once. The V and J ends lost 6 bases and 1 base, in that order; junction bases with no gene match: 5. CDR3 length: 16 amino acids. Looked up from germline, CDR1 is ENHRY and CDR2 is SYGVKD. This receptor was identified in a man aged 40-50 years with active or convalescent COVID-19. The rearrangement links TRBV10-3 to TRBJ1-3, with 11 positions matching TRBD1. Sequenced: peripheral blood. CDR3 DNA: TGTGCCATCAGGCCGGACAGGGGGCTTTCTGGAAACACCATATATTTT. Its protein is CAIRPDRGLSGNTIYF.